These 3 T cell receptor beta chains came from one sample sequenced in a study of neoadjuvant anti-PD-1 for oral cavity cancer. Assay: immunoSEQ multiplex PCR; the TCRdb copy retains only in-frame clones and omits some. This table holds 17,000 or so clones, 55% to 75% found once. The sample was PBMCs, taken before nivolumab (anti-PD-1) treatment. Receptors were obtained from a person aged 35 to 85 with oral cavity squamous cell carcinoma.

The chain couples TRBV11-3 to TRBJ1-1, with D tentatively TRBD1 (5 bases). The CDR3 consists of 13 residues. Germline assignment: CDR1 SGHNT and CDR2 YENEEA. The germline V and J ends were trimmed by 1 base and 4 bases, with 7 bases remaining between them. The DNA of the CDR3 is TGTGCCAGCAGCTTAGGCGGGACCACTGAAGCTTTCTTT. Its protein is CASSLGGTTEAFF.

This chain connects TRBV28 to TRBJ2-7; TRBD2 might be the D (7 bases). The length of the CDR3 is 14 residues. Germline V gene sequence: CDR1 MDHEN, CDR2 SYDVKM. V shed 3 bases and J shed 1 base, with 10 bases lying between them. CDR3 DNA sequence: TGTGCCAGCAGTTTCAGGGGAGGGTCCTACGAGCAGTACTTC. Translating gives CASSFRGGSYEQYF.

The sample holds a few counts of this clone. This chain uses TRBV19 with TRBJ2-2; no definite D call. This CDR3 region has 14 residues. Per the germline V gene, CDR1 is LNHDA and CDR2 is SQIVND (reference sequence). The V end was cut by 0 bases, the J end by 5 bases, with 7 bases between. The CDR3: CASSIDGLTGELFF. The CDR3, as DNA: TGTGCCAGTAGTATAGACGGGTTGACCGGGGAGCTGTTTTTT.